This is a list of T cell receptor beta chains from one sample in a study of blood T cell repertoires in COVID-19. Produced via immunoSEQ multiplex PCR; TCRdb's table is partial and in-frame only. The sample includes about 250,000 clones, more than 70% seen only once; the top ten take more than 6.5%. What was sequenced was peripheral blood. The receptors here all came from a man aged 35-49 years with active or convalescent COVID-19. Both conserved end residues are part of each CDR3. The D gene is left open where the match is weak. The size field is filled for only some rows; it gives once, few, many or a size class.

V	size	D	J	DNA	CDR3
TRBV24-1	-	-	TRBJ2-1	TGTGCCACCAGTGATTTGAAAAAGTCTAGGGGCAATGAGCAGTTCTTC	CATSDLKKSRGNEQFF
TRBV9	-	-	TRBJ1-1	TGTGCCAGCAGCCTACTATCCTCCACTGAAGCTTTCTTT	CASSLLSSTEAFF
TRBV6-2/TRBV6-3	few	-	TRBJ1-5	TGTGCCAGCAGTGATGGGGGGGGATACAATCAGCCCCAGCATTTT	CASSDGGGYNQPQHF
TRBV5-4	-	TRBD1	TRBJ2-7	TGTGCCAGCAGCTTTGGGACAGGGAGCTCCTACGAGCAGTACTTC	CASSFGTGSSYEQYF
TRBV18	-	-	TRBJ1-2	TGTGCCAGCTCACCACCTGCGGGGGTAGAAGGCTACACCTTC	CASSPPAGVEGYTF
TRBV7-3	-	-	TRBJ1-5	TGTGCCAGCAGCTTTACTCATGGGGGCTTGCATCAGCCCCAGCATTTT	CASSFTHGGLHQPQHF
TRBV24-1	-	-	TRBJ2-1	TGTGCCACCAGTGCTGAGACAGATGAGCAGTTCTTC	CATSAETDEQFF
TRBV12-3/TRBV12-4	-	-	TRBJ2-1	TGTGCCAGCAGTCGTAGCTCCTACAATGAGCAGTTCTTC	CASSRSSYNEQFF
TRBV30	-	-	TRBJ1-4	TGTGCCTGGAGTCCCCGGGGGGGTCGTGAAAAACTGTTTTTT	CAWSPRGGREKLFF
TRBV19	-	-	TRBJ2-5	TGTGCCAGTAGTATAGTGGGGGGAGCTTGGGAGACCCAGTACTTC	CASSIVGGAWETQYF
TRBV11-3	-	TRBD1	TRBJ2-7	TGTGCCAGCAGCGCGGACAGGGGCAACGAGCAGTACTTC	CASSADRGNEQYF
TRBV6-5	-	TRBD2	TRBJ2-7	TGTGCCAGCAGTTACTCTGGCGGGAGCTCCTACGAGCAGTACTTC	CASSYSGGSSYEQYF
TRBV5-6	-	TRBD1	TRBJ1-2	TGTGCCAGCACCCGGACAGGGAACTATGGCTACACCTTC	CASTRTGNYGYTF
TRBV10-2	few	TRBD1	TRBJ1-1	TGCGCCATCCTGAGACCGGGACAGGGGGACACTGAAGCTTTCTTT	CAILRPGQGDTEAFF
TRBV25-1	-	-	TRBJ1-2	TGTGCCAGCAGTGAGGCCGGAGTTAACTATGGCTACACCTTC	CASSEAGVNYGYTF
TRBV30	-	-	TRBJ1-1	TGTGCCTGGAAATACAGGGATCGCACTGAAGCTTTCTTT	CAWKYRDRTEAFF
TRBV19	-	TRBD1	TRBJ2-7	TGTGCCAGTAGTATCGGGACAGGCGTTACCTACGAGCAGTACTTC	CASSIGTGVTYEQYF
TRBV11-2	-	-	TRBJ2-5	TGTGCCAGCAGCTTCGAAAGACAGGGAGGACAAGAGACCCAGTACTTC	CASSFERQGGQETQYF
TRBV5-4	-	-	TRBJ2-5	TGTGCCAGCAGCTTGCCGGGTTTCGGGGAGACCCAGTACTTC	CASSLPGFGETQYF
TRBV5-1	-	TRBD1	TRBJ1-5	TGCGCCAGCAGCTTGGTAGGGACAGACGAAGGCAATCAGCCCCAGCATTTT	CASSLVGTDEGNQPQHF
TRBV15	-	TRBD1	TRBJ1-3	TGTGCCACCAGCAGAGAAACAGGGGTCGGGGACACCATATATTTT	CATSRETGVGDTIYF
TRBV28	-	-	TRBJ2-5	TGTGCCAGCAGCCGCTCCGACGGGAGCGGGGAGACCCAGTACTTC	CASSRSDGSGETQYF
TRBV7-8	once	-	TRBJ1-2	TGTGCCAGCAGCCACGACGGGGGCTATGGCTACACCTTC	CASSHDGGYGYTF
TRBV10-3	few	-	TRBJ2-7	TGTGCCATCAGTGAGTCCTTTAAGAACGGCGGTTACGAGCAGTACTTC	CAISESFKNGGYEQYF
TRBV11-2	-	TRBD1	TRBJ2-1	TGTGCCAGCAGGGACAGGGGGCGGAACAATGAGCAGTTCTTC	CASRDRGRNNEQFF
TRBV2	-	TRBD1	TRBJ2-7	TGTGCCAGCAGTGAAACAGGGGGCTTCCACGAGCAGTACTTC	CASSETGGFHEQYF
TRBV9	few	TRBD1	TRBJ1-2	TGTGCCAGCACCCCCAGGGGGCTAAACTATGGCTACACCTTC	CASTPRGLNYGYTF